The source of this TCR beta chain is a study of cytomegalovirus exposure and HLA in healthy donors (dated by TCRdb to the late 2010s). Background for the entire study: An earlier analysis of approximately 640 of the donors reported more than 250 Gb of sequence data and roughly 110 million unique TCR beta sequences from approximately 180 million T cells. About 280 gigabases of sequencing data and tens of millions of unique TCR sequences made up an early release that covered 500 to 650 HLA-typed donors. Among the roughly 390 genotyped donors, about 85% belonged to the genetic ancestry cluster associated with self-reported Caucasian donors. The study aimed to test whether signatures of past pathogen exposure could be identified by cataloging public T cell receptors. The study profiled the T cell repertoires of 500 to 800 subjects by immunosequencing and related them to cytomegalovirus serostatus. Along with the approximately 600-subject first cohort, a separate validation cohort of over 90 different subjects was used. To predict cytomegalovirus infection status, the study combined high-throughput TCR immunosequencing, statistical association of individual TCRs with disease status, and machine learning. A later analysis re-analyzed previously published TCR beta repertoires from about 730 donors and added high-resolution HLA genotyping to study TCR occurrence patterns. The later analysis used no new phenotypic data to find candidate immune exposures, relying instead on TCR beta sequences and their occurrence across donors. To decide whether each TCR beta V gene segment behaved as functional or pseudogenic, an earlier analysis of some 600 of the donors relied on high-throughput TCR beta sequencing. Alongside the repertoire data, information on donor age, sex, ethnicity and CMV serostatus was compiled. In a later genetic analysis, genome-wide SNP genotypes for 398 of the 666 donors were used, and that subset was treated as a discovery cohort. All discovery cohort repertoires had been generated using a single sequencing platform. HLA typing covered class I and class II loci at four-digit resolution. Typing coverage differed by locus: A, B, C, DRB1 and DQB1 were typed in about 620-630 donors, DQA1 in around 500, DPA1 in nearly 610, and DPB1 in just under 490. Several DR-DQ haplotypes were treated as single units for association and clustering because of strong linkage in the cohort. On average, around 240,000 unique TCR beta nucleotide sequences were sequenced per donor among a few hundred genotyped donors of the cohort, with roughly 19% of those sequences being non-productive. The study at large found these results: Broadly in line with IMGT annotations, most TCR beta V segments showed up in productive rearrangements about 90% or about 30% of the time in an earlier analysis of some 590 of the donors. Because HLA typing was unavailable for some donors at each locus, only the typed subset was used in association tests. Specific HLA alleles were associated with 15,000 to 20,000 TCR beta sequences at a false discovery rate of 0.05 in a later analysis. A later analysis found that HLA-associated TCR beta chains were more clonally expanded and had lower generation probabilities than equally common non-associated chains. CMV serostatus was the only immune exposure information available for the cohort. The study gave a list of about 160 TCR beta chains associated with cytomegalovirus. When HLA alleles, especially DR and DQ, strongly co-occurred, TCR associations were difficult to assign to individual alleles. According to a later analysis, parvovirus B19, influenza, CMV and Epstein-Barr virus appeared linked to several top co-occurrence clusters. Most TCR sequences were seen in very few donors, while some public TCRs were found in many individuals. In vitro tests confirmed that three of the cytomegalovirus-associated TCR beta chains recognize cytomegalovirus antigens. Correlated functional status among segregating V segments might be attributable to linkage disequilibrium, but an unknown experimental factor could not be ruled out. A cluster of highly shared sequence variants was judged likely to be a technical artifact of the sequencing pipeline. In a later analysis, the rate of TCR association differed among HLA loci, with DRB1 alleles having the most associated TCRs and HLA-C alleles having the fewest. Compared with the approximately 670-donor mean, donors in an Asian-associated ancestry cluster had fewer N-insertions in productive TCRs, according to a later genetic analysis. In a later analysis, most CMV-associated TCR beta chains were found to appear HLA-restricted, with HLA associations seemingly driven largely by CMV exposure. Because counts were too low, seventeen rarely observed V segments, including chromosome 9 orphons, were excluded from the earlier analysis of around 590 of the donors. Roughly uniform sequencing depth across donors was assumed in presence/absence analyses, although this assumption may not hold. The classifier was reported to diagnose cytomegalovirus status with high specificity and sensitivity in both the original and validation cohorts. In a later genetic analysis, a missense DCLRE1C variant was associated with V-gene and J-gene trimming of TCR beta chains, and the association was replicated in an independent cohort. Some IMGT-functional V segments, including TRBV6-2 and TRBV6-3, could not be told apart with the 87-base-pair reads, so those segments were excluded. A further reported finding was that TCR beta sequences accurately predicted the HLA-A and HLA-B alleles for most subjects in the first cohort. The cohort was sequenced for TCR beta chains only, and without alpha or paired-chain data the features that could be detected were limited. The authors suggested that the approach could potentially be generalized to other disease states and immunological phenotypes.

The CDR3 holds 17 amino acids from the cysteine to the phenylalanine. The entry retains the CDR3 DNA only, 51 bases that are in frame from base 1. The junction carries 19 bases between V and J, which are trimmed by 1 base and 4 bases respectively. CDR1 is given as LGHNA and CDR2 as YSLEER, both from the germline V gene. The cohort comprised hundreds of healthy bone marrow donors. At the time of sampling, every cohort member was nominally healthy, though immune exposures that went unrecorded were likely present. The donor was CMV seronegative and belonged to the group of 350 to 400 seronegative cohort members. A peripheral blood sample was collected from each donor, and TCR beta sequencing was performed on peripheral blood mononuclear cells. The Qiagen DNeasy Blood Extraction Kit was used to extract genomic DNA from the blood cell samples. With respect to this clone: Its specific antigen is unknown. No base quality information exists; no much larger clone differs at one position.

Library generation was performed with the immunoSEQ multiplex PCR assay. For the multiplex PCR, a mixture combining 60 forward primers for TCR Vbeta segments and 13 reverse primers for TCR Jbeta segments was used. A multiplex PCR assay on genomic DNA amplified the CDR3 region of rearranged TCR beta genes. Amplified TCR beta libraries were sequenced as 87-base-pair reads on the Illumina HiSeq System. The original methods were these. In a later analysis, roughly 80 million unique TCR beta chains were counted across the 666 repertoires, and approximately 11 million of these chains were shared by at least two donors. Raw reads were error-corrected and collapsed into unique sequences by a nearest-neighbor algorithm in which closely related sequences were merged to remove PCR and sequencing errors. CDR3 sequences were aligned to IMGT reference sequences to assign V, D and J gene segments. For a sequence to be retained, a match of at least six nucleotides to both a V gene segment and a J gene segment was required. A rearrangement was called productive if the CDR3 had no stop codons and remained in frame with V and J, and every other rearrangement was called non-productive. Following IMGT convention, CDR3 was defined as the stretch from the second conserved V-encoded cysteine up to the conserved J-encoded phenylalanine. In an earlier analysis of more than 550 of the donors, sequences lacking an unambiguous match to a single V gene segment were excluded. An earlier analysis of around 600 of the donors classified V segments as functional when productive rearrangements were above 56.7% and as segregating when the standard deviation between donors was above 5%. A statistical classification framework was built to diagnose cytomegalovirus status from the catalog of TCR beta chain sequences. V and J gene assignment, in a later analysis, came from comparing TCR nucleotide sequences with IMGT/GENE-DB human TR gene sequences. In a later analysis, CDR3 sequences and most-parsimonious VDJ recombination scenarios were assigned using the TCRdist pipeline. In a later analysis, each TCR beta chain was defined by its CDR3 amino acid sequence together with its V-gene family, and reads without a unique V-gene family were excluded. A later analysis removed several hundred highly shared, low-generation-probability nucleotide sequences to deal with suspected cross-contamination and a sequencing artifact. In a later analysis, a clonal expansion index was calculated for each public chain from normalized within-repertoire ranks of inferred template counts. In a later analysis, generation probabilities were computed using a VDJ recombination model fitted to out-of-frame rearrangements, and the results were checked against IGoR. In a later analysis, TCR-TCR, TCR-HLA and TCR-CMV co-occurrence was scored with hypergeometric tests, and a repertoire-size bias correction was applied to TCR pairs. False discovery rates were estimated in a later analysis by permuting HLA or CMV assignments 20 times. In a later analysis, co-occurring TCRs were grouped using DBSCAN, and TCRdist sequence similarity was added for clustering within HLA-allele-positive subsets. Repertoires with fewer than 30,000 or more than 120,000 public chains, plus five repertoires with anomalous nucleotide sharing, were excluded from co-occurrence clustering. TCRdb limited this immuneACCESS table to in-frame rearrangements with V and J called. A share of clones is missing; checked studies link under half to unresolved V genes, and the rest is unexplained. V, J and clone size derive from that table, while D and trimming were established from the DNA sequence. For this sample there are about 220,000 clones; almost 80% appear just once. Approximately 2% of the sample comes from the top ten.

The origin of this receptor is a male donor in good health and CMV-seronegative. The source material was PBMCs. This sequence uses TRBV4-3 and TRBJ1-2, and possibly TRBD1, on 5 matching bases. Here is the DNA: TGCGCCAGCAGCCAAGCGTTTCAGGGCCCTTTAGTCTATGGCTACACCTTC. This gives the protein CASSQAFQGPLVYGYTF.